The 20 T cell receptor beta chains below come from one sample, sequenced in a study of CD8 T cells in ankylosing spondylitis. Regarding the study as a whole: Made up of under 10 highly homologous variants, a TCR beta motif appeared characteristic of ankylosing spondylitis blood.

Antigens for these TCRs are unknown. In TCRdb, the 5' RACE reads were re-called with MiXCR into one record per CDR3 protein. The sample carries some 330,000 distinct CDR3 sequences, approximately 8% recorded once. Sequencing was carried out using blood, either unsorted or a sorted T cell fraction (not recorded which). These receptors all come from a male donor with ankylosing spondylitis.

V usage is TRBV5-1 and J usage is TRBJ2-7, with D tentatively TRBD1 (6 bases). The CDR3 runs 13 residues. Germline V lookup: CDR1 SGHRS, CDR2 YFSETQ. V lost 5 bases and J lost 5, with 14 bases in between. CDR3 nucleotides: TGCGCCAGCAGTGTTGCAGGGGACAACGAGCAGTACTTC. Translating it yields CASSVAGDNEQYF.

The V gene is TRBV6-2 or TRBV6-3, the J gene TRBJ1-1; the D gene is possibly TRBD1 (5 bases). V was pared by 4 bases and J by 4 bases, with 19 bases between. Germline lookup yields CDR1 MNHEY and CDR2 SVGEGT. The CDR3 covers 16 residues. For the CDR3, the DNA is TGTGCCAGCAGTTCTATTCAGGGTAAGGGAACCACTGAAGCTTTCTTT. It encodes CASSSIQGKGTTEAFF.

In nucleotides, the CDR3 is TGTGCCAGCAGCCGCCCGGGGGGGGCAGCCTACGAGCAGTACTTC. This translates into CASSRPGGAAYEQYF. This sequence joins TRBV5-6 and TRBJ2-7; 8 bases fit TRBD2. CDR1 is SGHDT, CDR2 YYEEEE, per germline. The CDR3 contains 15 residues. V lost 4 bases to trimming and J lost 2 bases; unmatched junction nucleotides: 8.

In this sample, this clonotype turned up many times. This chain uses TRBV5-1 with TRBJ2-1; 8 bases map to TRBD2. J lost 4 bases, V lost 0 bases, and 3 bases had no gene match. The CDR3 contains 15 residues. Looked up from germline, CDR1 is SGHRS and CDR2 is YFSETQ. The CDR3 DNA follows: TGCGCCAGCAGCTTGGTTACTAGCGGATACAATGAGCAGTTCTTC. The encoded protein is CASSLVTSGYNEQFF.

In this sample, this clonotype turned up many times. The CDR3 nucleotides read TGCAGCGTAGGGACTACACAAGAGACCCAGTACTTC. Residues: CSVGTTQETQYF. The rearrangement uses TRBV29-1 and TRBJ2-5, with 7 bases fitting TRBD2. Per germline, CDR1 SQVTM and CDR2 ANQGSEA. V gave up 6 bases and J gave up 2 bases; unmatched junction bases: 3. The CDR3 runs to 12 residues.

The chain has TRBV11-2 and TRBJ1-4, with D unclear. Germline lookup yields CDR1 SGHAT and CDR2 FQNNGV. Trimming left V 5 bases short and J 4 bases short, with 8 bases between. This CDR3 spans 13 amino acids. CDR3 in amino acids: CASSPTINEKLFF. CDR3 DNA: TGTGCCAGCAGCCCCACGATTAATGAAAAACTGTTTTTT.

At least ten counts were recorded for this clonotype. The chain has TRBV7-9 and TRBJ1-2; 12 bases line up with TRBD1. The CDR3 spans 15 residues. CDR1 is SEHNR, CDR2 FQNEAQ, per germline (reference sequence). The V and J ends lost 5 bases and 3 bases, in that order; junction bases with no gene match: 4. The CDR3 is CASSLGQGAHYGYTF. CDR3 DNA: TGTGCCAGCAGCCTGGGACAGGGGGCACACTATGGCTACACCTTC.

The chain employs TRBV14 and TRBJ1-4; D might be TRBD1 (5 bases). Germline CDR1 reads SGHDN; CDR2 reads FVKESK. This CDR3 region has 15 residues. With 4 bases removed from V and 4 bases from J, the gap between germline ends came to 13 bases. The CDR3 nucleotides are TGTGCCAGCAGCCTTAACCGGGGCCTTAATGAAAAACTGTTTTTT. As protein: CASSLNRGLNEKLFF.

This clonotype was detected many times. The gene calls are TRBV2 and TRBJ2-3; 14 bases are shared with TRBD2. The CDR3 covers 17 residues. The germline gives CDR1 SNHLY, CDR2 FYNNEI. Trimming cost V 4 bases and J 1 base; bases outside gene matches: 4. The CDR3 DNA is TGTGCCAGCAGTGGACTAGCGGGAGGGCGGGGCACAGATACGCAGTATTTT. This encodes CASSGLAGGRGTDTQYF.

Comment on this clonotype: Just one base apart from a much larger clone, this may be a read error. The DNA of the CDR3 is TGCAGCGTTGAAGGCGCGGTGGAGACCCAGTACTTC. Its translation: CSVEGAVETQYF. V is TRBV29-1 and J is TRBJ2-5, with no clear D. Germline V lookup: CDR1 SQVTM, CDR2 ANQGSEA. V lost 1 base to trimming and J lost 5 bases, with 8 bases between them. CDR3 length: 12 residues.

This clonotype appeared many times. V usage is TRBV7-9 and J usage is TRBJ1-6; no definite D call. V was trimmed by 2 bases and J by 9 bases, leaving 5 bases between them. This CDR3 has 12 residues. The V gene's germline CDR1 is SEHNR and CDR2 FQNEAQ (reference sequence). Here the CDR3 DNA reads TGTGCCAGCAGCTTATCGGGTTCACCCCTCCACTTT. As protein: CASSLSGSPLHF.

This clonotype occurred a few times. The chain employs TRBV6-2 or TRBV6-3 and TRBJ2-7; 11 bases agree with TRBD2. The CDR3 runs 16 residues. V lost 0 bases to trimming and J lost 4 bases; unmatched junction nucleotides: 5. Germline V lookup: CDR1 MNHEY, CDR2 SVGEGT. CDR3 sequence: CASSYSTSGTGYEQYF. For the CDR3, the DNA is TGTGCCAGCAGTTACTCGACTAGCGGGACTGGTTACGAGCAGTACTTC.

The chain uses TRBV9 and TRBJ2-7; D perhaps matches TRBD1 (5 bases). The CDR3 length is 14 residues. Trimming shortened V by 3 bases and J by 0 bases, and 10 bases separated the two germline ends. Germline V CDR1 and CDR2: SGDLS, YYNGEE. This CDR3 is CASSGGGSSYEQYF. The CDR3 DNA sequence: TGTGCCAGCAGCGGGGGCGGCTCCTCCTACGAGCAGTACTTC.

DNA of the CDR3: TGTGCCAGCAGCTTATGGTCTGAAGCTTTCTTT. This sequence encodes CASSLWSEAFF. The chain combines TRBV7-9 with TRBJ1-1; D not resolved. Germline V gene lookup returns CDR1 SEHNR and CDR2 FQNEAQ (reference sequence). Trimming shortened V by 2 bases and J by 6 bases, and 4 bases separated the two germline ends. CDR3 length: 11 amino acids. The complete variable domain, with remaining parts taken from reference TRBV7-9 and TRBJ1-1, reads DTGVSQNPRHKITKRGQNVTFRCDPISEHNRLYWYRQTLGQGPEFLTYFQNEAQLEKSRLLSDRFSAERPKGSFSTLEIQRTEQGDSAMYLCASSLWSEAFFGQGTRLTVV.

The CDR3 reads CASSLTPGIPTEGGELFF. The CDR3 nucleotides are TGTGCCAGCAGCTTAACCCCGGGCATACCGACGGAGGGCGGGGAGCTGTTTTTT. The chain employs TRBV7-3 and TRBJ2-2; D possibly corresponds to TRBD2 (6 bases). Trimming took 0 bases from V and 7 from J, leaving 21 bases between them. Per the germline V gene, CDR1 is SGHTA and CDR2 is FQGTGA. This CDR3 region has 18 residues.

This clonotype has a handful of counts. The chain couples TRBV6-6 to TRBJ2-5; D may match TRBD1 or TRBD2 (5 bases each). The CDR3 spans 12 residues. Germline lookup yields CDR1 MNHNY and CDR2 SVGAGI (reference sequence). Trimming took 8 bases from V and 3 from J, leaving 10 bases between them. CDR3 DNA sequence: TGTGCCAGCCGGGTGGGGGAAGAGACCCAGTACTTC. Residues: CASRVGEETQYF.

This clonotype was picked up a small number of times. The V gene is TRBV20-1, the J gene TRBJ2-2; 8 bases align to TRBD2. Germline values: CDR1 DFQATT, CDR2 SNEGSKA (reference sequence). The trim removed 3 bases at V and 8 bases at J, leaving 8 bases unmatched. The CDR3 contains 14 residues. CDR3 region: CSARGTSKPGELFF. The CDR3 nucleotides read TGCAGTGCTAGGGGGACTAGTAAGCCTGGGGAGCTGTTTTTT.

At least ten counts were recorded for this clonotype. V and J are TRBV7-6 and TRBJ2-7, with 7 bases matching TRBD2. V shed 1 base, J shed 12 bases, and the junction held 12 bases outside the gene matches. CDR1 SGHVS and CDR2 FNYEAQ come from the germline V gene. The length of the CDR3 is 14 residues. The CDR3 loop is CASSLGTPGGESYF. The CDR3 nucleotides are TGTGCCAGCAGCTTAGGGACCCCGGGGGGAGAGTCGTACTTC.

This clonotype was observed many times. The chain links TRBV6-2 or TRBV6-3 to TRBJ2-4, with 15 bases aligning to TRBD2. Germline V CDR1 and CDR2: MNHEY, SVGEGT. With 0 bases clipped from V and 2 bases from J, the junction kept 5 bases outside the gene matches. The CDR3 loop spans 19 amino acids. CDR3 amino acids: CASSYSGTSGRIPKNIQYF. The CDR3 DNA is TGTGCCAGCAGTTACTCGGGGACTAGCGGGAGGATTCCCAAAAACATTCAGTACTTC.

In this sample, this clonotype turned up a few times. The J gene is TRBJ2-1, the V gene TRBV28; D is perhaps TRBD2 (6 bases). V shed 2 bases and J shed 6 bases, with 11 bases lying between them. The CDR3 runs to 14 residues. CDR1 and CDR2 (germline): MDHEN, SYDVKM. Here the CDR3 reads CASSLAGRGNEQFF. DNA of the CDR3: TGTGCCAGCAGTTTAGCGGGAAGAGGCAATGAGCAGTTCTTC.